This T cell receptor (beta chain) was found in a study of T cell responses to AZD1222 COVID-19 vaccine. TCRdb's table, derived via immunoSEQ multiplex PCR, lists solely in-frame clones and lacks some. The sample lists 40,000 to 45,000 clones, nearly 85% occurring once. V lost 3 bases, J lost 4 bases, and 10 bases lay in between. The CDR3 loop spans 14 amino acids. Per the germline V gene, CDR1 is KGHSH and CDR2 is LQKENI. This sample comprised peripheral blood, obtained on day 0 of AZD1222 vaccination. The chain links TRBV18 to TRBJ1-5; maybe TRBD1 (5 bases). The clonotype was recovered from an adult in good health. CDR3 coding DNA: TGTGCCAGCTCACCCCGGGACCGGAATCAGCCCCAGCATTTT. Translated: CASSPRDRNQPQHF.